A few counts support the clone carrying this TCR beta chain. Its target is unknown. Each CDR3 protein gets one entry after TCRdb re-called the 5' RACE reads with MiXCR. The sample has approximately 300,000 distinct CDR3 sequences; less than 9.5% are singletons. This specimen belongs to a study of CD8 T cells in ankylosing spondylitis. Study-wide findings and caveats: Significant enrichment of disease-linked clones was reportedly seen in matched ankylosing spondylitis synovial fluid. Certain motif variants had earlier been reported in reactive arthritis synovial fluid and blood. Seemingly distinctive of ankylosing spondylitis blood was a TCR beta motif formed by eight highly homologous variants.

Germline V gene lookup returns CDR1 LGHNA and CDR2 YSLEER. This CDR3 contains 16 residues. V gave up 2 bases and J gave up 5 bases; unmatched junction bases: 2. The chain employs TRBV4-3 and TRBJ2-1, with 14 bases matching TRBD2. The receptor was isolated from a male donor with ankylosing spondylitis. Sample: blood, either unsorted or a sorted T cell fraction (not recorded which). CDR3 loop: CASSQLGLAGDNEQFF. The CDR3 region has the DNA TGCGCCAGCAGCCAATTGGGACTAGCGGGAGACAATGAGCAGTTCTTC.